Sequencing of this T cell receptor (beta chain) was carried out in a study of T-cell reconstitution after alpha-beta-depleted transplantation in children (dated by TCRdb to the mid-2010s). Context from the whole study: Using TCR repertoire profiling, the study followed T-cell immune reconstitution in a quantitative way in children after TCRalphabeta/CD19-depleted allogeneic hematopoietic cell transplantation.

Libraries were constructed by PCR. Sequencing was performed on an Illumina HiSeq 2500. TCR library preparation used molecular barcoding, with unique molecular identifiers applied to normalize quantification of the TCRbeta repertoire. TCRdb handled the public reads itself, with Q25 trimming in fastp and clone calling in MiXCR, and kept productive beta chains. When rows share a CDR3 protein, they turn into one entry using the most common DNA and genes. For this sample the table gives roughly 200,000 distinct CDR3 sequences, of which approximately 6.6% were detected only once. The ten largest clones capture 3% to 3.5% of the sample. This clonotype was seen many times. This clone's antigen is unknown. Base qualities are missing; no much larger clone stands one base away. This TCR came from a human donor who donated a stem cell graft to a child with Wiskott-Aldrich syndrome. This specimen was PBMCs from the stem cell graft donor, taken from the stem cell graft.

The nucleotide sequence is TGCGCCAGCAGCACCGGACAAATTGGGGAGACCCAGTACTTC. The resulting protein is CASSTGQIGETQYF. The sequence is built from TRBV5-1 and TRBJ2-5; perhaps TRBD1 is the D gene, with 5 bases matching. The trim is 4 bases for V and 5 bases for J, with a gap of 15 bases between the germline ends. The CDR3, cysteine through phenylalanine, is 14 amino acids long. Only the CDR3 portion is preserved as DNA: 42 bases, with reading frame beginning at the first base. In the germline V gene, CDR1 corresponds to SGHRS and CDR2 to YFSETQ.